The clone carrying this T cell receptor (beta chain) was recorded once. CDR3 length equals 14 residues. Trimming removed 3 bases from V and 9 bases from J; junction bases left unmatched: 4. Germline CDR1 and CDR2: MNHEY and SMNVEV (reference sequence). This record comes from a study of blood T cell repertoires in COVID-19. Study-wide background: Italy, Spain and the United States were the sources of the convalescent and acute COVID-19 samples. T cells, B-cell-depleted T cells, or PBMCs supplied cDNA or gDNA.

Study processing details: Reference gene primer amplification yielded estimated nucleated cell counts. The repertoire was sequenced with immunoSEQ multiplex PCR; TCRdb's copy has only in-frame clones and lacks some. That table gives V, J and clone size, and the DNA gave D and trimming. The table lists some 260,000 clones, 85% to 90% of them singletons. The sample comprised peripheral blood. This clonotype originated in an older man with acute or convalescent COVID-19. The chain recombines TRBV27 with TRBJ2-1; the match to TRBD2 covers 11 bases. The CDR3: CASSFSGGEFEQFF. CDR3 bases: TGTGCCAGCAGTTTTAGCGGGGGGGAGTTTGAGCAGTTCTTC.